The clone carrying this T cell receptor (beta chain) was recorded a few times. Its antigen is still unknown. This entry belongs to a study of T-cell reconstitution after alpha-beta-depleted transplantation in children. This CDR3 spans 18 amino acids. CDR1 LGHNA and CDR2 YSLEER come from the germline V gene. V dropped 4 bases and J dropped 7; count of bases not matched to a gene: 15. Whole-study results and caveats: Surviving recipient T cells and thymic progenitors accounted for the high day-60 TCRbeta diversity observed in some patients.

This sample's TCRbeta library carried unique molecular identifier barcodes. Using its own MiXCR run on the PCR reads, TCRdb lists one record per CDR3 protein. The sample yields some 600,000 distinct CDR3 sequences, under 15% seen once. This clonotype was sampled from a male patient under 18 who had a stem cell transplant for acute myeloid leukemia, so the T cells may come from the graft donor. The sample in question was PBMCs, mostly from graft donor cells, obtained 360 days after TCRalphabeta/CD19-depleted stem cell transplant. V usage is TRBV4-3 and J usage is TRBJ2-3, with 12 bases identical to TRBD2. CDR3 in amino acids: CASSRWTSGNRGENTQYF. The CDR3 nucleotides read TGCGCCAGCAGCCGATGGACTAGCGGGAACCGAGGAGAAAATACGCAGTATTTT.